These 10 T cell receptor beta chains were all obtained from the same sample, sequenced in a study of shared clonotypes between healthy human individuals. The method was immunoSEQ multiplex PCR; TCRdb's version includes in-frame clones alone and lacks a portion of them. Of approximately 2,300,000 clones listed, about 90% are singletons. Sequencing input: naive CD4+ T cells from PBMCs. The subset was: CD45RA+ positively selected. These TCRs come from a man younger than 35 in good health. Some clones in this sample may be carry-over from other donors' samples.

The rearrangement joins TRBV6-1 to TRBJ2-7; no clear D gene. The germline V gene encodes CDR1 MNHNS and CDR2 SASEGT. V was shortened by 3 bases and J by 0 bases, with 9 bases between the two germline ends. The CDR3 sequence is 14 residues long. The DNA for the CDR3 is TGTGCCAGCAGTGATCAGGCAAGCTCCTACGAGCAGTACTTC. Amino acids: CASSDQASSYEQYF.

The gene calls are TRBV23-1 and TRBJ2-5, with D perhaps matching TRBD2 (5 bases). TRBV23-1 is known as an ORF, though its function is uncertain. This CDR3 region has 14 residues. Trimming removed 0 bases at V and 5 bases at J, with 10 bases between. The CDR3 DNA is TGCGCCAGCAGTCAATCACCGAAGCGGGAGACCCAGTACTTC. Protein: CASSQSPKRETQYF.

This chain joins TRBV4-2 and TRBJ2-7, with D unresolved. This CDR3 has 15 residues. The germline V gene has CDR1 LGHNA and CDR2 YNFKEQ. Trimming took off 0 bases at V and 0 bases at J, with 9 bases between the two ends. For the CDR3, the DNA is TGTGCCAGCAGCCAAGACCAGATAAGCTCCTACGAGCAGTACTTC. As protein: CASSQDQISSYEQYF.

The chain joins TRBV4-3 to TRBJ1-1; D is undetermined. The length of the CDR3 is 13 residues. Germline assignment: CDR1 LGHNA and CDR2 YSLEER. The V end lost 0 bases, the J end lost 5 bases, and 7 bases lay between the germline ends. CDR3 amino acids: CASSQDVGTEAFF. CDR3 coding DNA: TGCGCCAGCAGCCAAGATGTGGGGACTGAAGCTTTCTTT.

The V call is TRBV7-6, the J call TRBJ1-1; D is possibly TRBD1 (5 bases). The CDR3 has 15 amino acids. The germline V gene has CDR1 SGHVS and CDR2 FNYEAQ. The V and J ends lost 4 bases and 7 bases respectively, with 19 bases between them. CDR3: CASSSGGPYDGEAFF. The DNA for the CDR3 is TGTGCCAGCAGCTCCGGGGGACCTTATGACGGTGAAGCTTTCTTT.

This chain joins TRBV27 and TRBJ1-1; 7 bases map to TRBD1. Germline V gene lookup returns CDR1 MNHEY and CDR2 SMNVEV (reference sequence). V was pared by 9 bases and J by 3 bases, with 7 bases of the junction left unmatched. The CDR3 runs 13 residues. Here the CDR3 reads CASYRDRYTEAFF. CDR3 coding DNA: TGTGCCAGTTACCGGGACAGATACACTGAAGCTTTCTTT.

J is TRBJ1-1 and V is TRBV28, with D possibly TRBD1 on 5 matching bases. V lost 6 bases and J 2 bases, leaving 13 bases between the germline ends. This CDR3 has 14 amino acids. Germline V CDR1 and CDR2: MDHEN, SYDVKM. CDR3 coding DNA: TGTGCCAGCAGCCGTTTGGGGGGAAACACTGAAGCTTTCTTT. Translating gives CASSRLGGNTEAFF. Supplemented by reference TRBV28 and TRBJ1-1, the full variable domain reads DVKVTQSSRYLVKRTGEKVFLECVQDMDHENMFWYRQDPGLGLRLIYFSYDVKMKEKGDIPEGYSVSREKKERFSLILESASTNQTSMYLCASSRLGGNTEAFFGQGTRLTVV.

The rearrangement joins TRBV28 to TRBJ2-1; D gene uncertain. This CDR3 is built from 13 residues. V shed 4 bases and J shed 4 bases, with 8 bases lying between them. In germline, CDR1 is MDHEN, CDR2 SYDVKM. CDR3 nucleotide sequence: TGTGCCAGCAGTTGGGTTTCGTACAATGAGCAGTTCTTC. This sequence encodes CASSWVSYNEQFF.

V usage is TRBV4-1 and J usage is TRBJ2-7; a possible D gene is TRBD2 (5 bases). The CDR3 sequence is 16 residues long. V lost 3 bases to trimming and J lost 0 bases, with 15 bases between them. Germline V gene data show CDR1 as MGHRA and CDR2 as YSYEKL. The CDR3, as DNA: TGCGCCAGCAGCCACTTTTCAGCGGCGAACTCCTACGAGCAGTACTTC. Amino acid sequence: CASSHFSAANSYEQYF.

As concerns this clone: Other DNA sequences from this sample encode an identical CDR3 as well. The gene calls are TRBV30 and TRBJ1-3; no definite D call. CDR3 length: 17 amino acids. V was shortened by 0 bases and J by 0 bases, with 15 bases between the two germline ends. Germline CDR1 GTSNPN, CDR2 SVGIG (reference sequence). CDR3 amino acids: CAWSVGGSGFSGNTIYF. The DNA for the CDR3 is TGTGCCTGGAGTGTAGGCGGCTCCGGATTCTCTGGAAACACCATATATTTT.